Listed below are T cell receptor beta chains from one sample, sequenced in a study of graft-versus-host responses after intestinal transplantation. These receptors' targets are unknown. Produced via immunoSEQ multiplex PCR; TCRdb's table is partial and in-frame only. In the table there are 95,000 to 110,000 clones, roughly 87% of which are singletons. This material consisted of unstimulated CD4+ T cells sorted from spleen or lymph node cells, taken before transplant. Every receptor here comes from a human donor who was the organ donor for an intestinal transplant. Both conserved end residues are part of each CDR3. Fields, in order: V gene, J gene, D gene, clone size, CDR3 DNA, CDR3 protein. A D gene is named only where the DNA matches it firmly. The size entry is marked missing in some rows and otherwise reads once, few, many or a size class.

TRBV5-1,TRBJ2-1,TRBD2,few,TGCGCCAGCAGCTTGGTGAAGAGCGGGGGGGCCCTCAATGAGCAGTTCTTC,CASSLVKSGGALNEQFF
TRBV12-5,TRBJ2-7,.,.,TGTGCTAGTGCCTTATCCGGGACCGCCACCTACGAGCAGTACTTC,CASALSGTATYEQYF
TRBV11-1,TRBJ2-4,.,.,TGTGCCAGCAGCCCAAGAGGGGGGTCTAAAAACATTCAGTACTTC,CASSPRGGSKNIQYF
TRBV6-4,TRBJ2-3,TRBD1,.,TGTGCCAGCAGTGCCCTGACAGGGGCGGATACGCAGTATTTT,CASSALTGADTQYF
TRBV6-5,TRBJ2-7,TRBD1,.,TGTGCCAGCAGTTACCGGGACAGGGTCTGGTACGAGCAGTACTTC,CASSYRDRVWYEQYF
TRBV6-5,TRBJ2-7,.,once,TGTGCCAGCAGTTTTCCGGGACGCCCTCGGGACGAGCAGTACTTC,CASSFPGRPRDEQYF
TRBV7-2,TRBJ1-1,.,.,TGTGCCAGCAGCTTAGAGGCCCGGAACACTGAAGCTTTCTTT,CASSLEARNTEAFF
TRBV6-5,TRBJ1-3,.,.,TGTGCCAGCAGGGGGGACAAAGAGAGAAACACCATATATTTT,CASRGDKERNTIYF
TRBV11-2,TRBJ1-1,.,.,TGTGCCAGCAGCTTATTCAACCCCCCTGGGGACACTGAAGCTTTCTTT,CASSLFNPPGDTEAFF
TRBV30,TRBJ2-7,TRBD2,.,TGTGCCTGGAGTGTACGCGGGAGGTTCTACGAGCAGTACTTC,CAWSVRGRFYEQYF
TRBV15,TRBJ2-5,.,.,TGTGCCACCAGCAGAGACAGGGGCGAAGAGACCCAGTACTTC,CATSRDRGEETQYF
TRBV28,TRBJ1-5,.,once,TGTGCCAGCAGTTTATCTGGGGGGATAAATCAGCCCCAGCATTTT,CASSLSGGINQPQHF
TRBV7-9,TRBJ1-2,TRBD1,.,TGTGCCAGCAGCTTAGTGGGAGGGGGCGTGAACTATGGCTACACCTTC,CASSLVGGGVNYGYTF
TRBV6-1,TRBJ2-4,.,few,TGTGCCAGCAGTGATAGCACAGCCAAAAACATTCAGTACTTC,CASSDSTAKNIQYF
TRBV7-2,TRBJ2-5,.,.,TGTGCCAGCAGCTTAGCGGGTAAAGAGACCCAGTACTTC,CASSLAGKETQYF
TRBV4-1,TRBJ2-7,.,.,TGCGCCAGCAGCCAAAGTGGGGGGGCGATCTACGAGCAGTACTTC,CASSQSGGAIYEQYF
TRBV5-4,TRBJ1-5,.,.,TGTGCCAGCAGCCAAGGGGGGGCAGGGTATAGCAATCAGCCCCAGCATTTT,CASSQGGAGYSNQPQHF
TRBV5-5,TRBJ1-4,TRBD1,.,TGTGCCAGCAGCTTGGGTGGGACAGCTATTAATGAGCAACTGTTTTTT,CASSLGGTAINEQLFF
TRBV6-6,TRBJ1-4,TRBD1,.,TGTGCCAGCAGCCCAGGGGGCACTTTGGGCAAACTGTTTTTT,CASSPGGTLGKLFF
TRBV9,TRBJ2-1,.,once,TGTGCCAGCAGCCCGGGGACGGGGACCTACAATGAGCAGTTCTTC,CASSPGTGTYNEQFF
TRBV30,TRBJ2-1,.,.,TGTGCCTTCTCGCCCCCGTATAATGAGCAGTTCTTC,CAFSPPYNEQFF
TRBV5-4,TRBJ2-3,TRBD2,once,TGTGCCAGCAGCTTAACTAGCGGGGATACGCAGTATTTT,CASSLTSGDTQYF
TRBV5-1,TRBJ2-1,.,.,TGCGCCAGCAGCTTGAGGCGGGGGCCAATGAATGAGCAGTTCTTC,CASSLRRGPMNEQFF
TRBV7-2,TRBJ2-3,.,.,TGTGCCAGCAGCTTCTACCAGAATACGCAGTATTTT,CASSFYQNTQYF
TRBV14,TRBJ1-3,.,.,TGTGCCAGCAGCCCTACCCTGGGCAGAAGCTCTGGAAACACCATATATTTT,CASSPTLGRSSGNTIYF
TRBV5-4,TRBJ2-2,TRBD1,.,TGTGCCAGCAGCTCAAAGCCGGGACAGGGAAGAACCGGGGAGCTGTTTTTT,CASSSKPGQGRTGELFF
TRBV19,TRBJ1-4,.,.,TGTGCCAGTAGTGGACAAAGGACAGAAAAACTGTTTTTT,CASSGQRTEKLFF
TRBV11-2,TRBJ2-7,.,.,TGTGCCAGCAGCCCCCACTACTTC,CASSPHYF
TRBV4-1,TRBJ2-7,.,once,TGCGCCAGCAGCCAAGAGCATCAAGTAGGGCGTACCTACGAGCAGTACTTC,CASSQEHQVGRTYEQYF
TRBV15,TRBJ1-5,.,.,TGTGCCACCAGCAGAGATAAACAGGGCCATCAGCCCCAGCATTTT,CATSRDKQGHQPQHF
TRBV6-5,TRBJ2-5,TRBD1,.,TGTGCCAGCAGGGGGACAGTGCAAGAGACCCAGTACTTC,CASRGTVQETQYF
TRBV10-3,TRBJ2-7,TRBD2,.,TGTGCCATCAGGACTAGCGGCTACGAGCAGTACTTC,CAIRTSGYEQYF
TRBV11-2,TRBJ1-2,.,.,TGTGCCAGCAGCTTAGTACCTAACTATGGCTACACCTTC,CASSLVPNYGYTF
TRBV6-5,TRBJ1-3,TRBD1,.,TGTGCCGTATCCCCAGGGGGCAATGGAAACACCATATATTTT,CAVSPGGNGNTIYF
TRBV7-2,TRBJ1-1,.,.,TGTGCCAGCAACCCTTATTTGAACACTGAAGCTTTCTTT,CASNPYLNTEAFF
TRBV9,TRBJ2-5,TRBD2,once,TGTGCCAGCAGCGTAGGCCCTAGCGGGGGGGAAGAGACCCAGTACTTC,CASSVGPSGGEETQYF
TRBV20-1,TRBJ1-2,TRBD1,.,TGCAGTCACAGGGGGCGGAATGGCTACACCTTC,CSHRGRNGYTF
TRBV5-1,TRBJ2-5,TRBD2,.,TGCGCCAGCAGCTTGCAATGGCCCCAAAGCGGGGGAAATCAAGAGACCCAGTACTTC,CASSLQWPQSGGNQETQYF
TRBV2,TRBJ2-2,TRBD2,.,TGTGCCAGCAGTAGCGGGGGGGCCGACACCGGGGAGCTGTTTTTT,CASSSGGADTGELFF
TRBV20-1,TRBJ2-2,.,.,TGCAGTGTCAGCCGTTCCGGGGAGCTGTTTTTT,CSVSRSGELFF
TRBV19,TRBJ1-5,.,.,TGTGCCAGTAGTAAAGTCGACAAGAGAAACAATCAGCCCCAGCATTTT,CASSKVDKRNNQPQHF
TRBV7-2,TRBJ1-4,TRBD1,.,TGTGCCAGCAGCTTGCGGGACAGTTGGTGGGAAAAACTGTTTTTT,CASSLRDSWWEKLFF
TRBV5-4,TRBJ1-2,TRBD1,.,TGTGCCAGCAGCTTCAGGGGGTCAAACTATGGCTACACCTTC,CASSFRGSNYGYTF
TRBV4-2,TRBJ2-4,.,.,TGTGCCAGCAGCTCTGGCCCGGTTCTAGCCAAAAACATTCAGTACTTC,CASSSGPVLAKNIQYF
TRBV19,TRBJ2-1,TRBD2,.,TGTGCCAGTACCTCTAGCGGGAGGCCCTACAATGAGCAGTTCTTC,CASTSSGRPYNEQFF
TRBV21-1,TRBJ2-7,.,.,TGTGCCAGCAGCATACCTCTAGCGGAAGAAGTTATCGAGCAGTACTTC,CASSIPLAEEVIEQYF
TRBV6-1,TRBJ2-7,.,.,TGTGCCAGCAACACAATGGGGGCCCTTTACGAGCAGTACTTC,CASNTMGALYEQYF
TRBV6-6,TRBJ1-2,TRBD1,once,TGTGCCAGCAGGACAGGGGGCGCATCCCTTTATGGCTACACCTTC,CASRTGGASLYGYTF
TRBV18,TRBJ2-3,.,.,TGTGCCAGCTCACACCCGGGTAGCACAGATACGCAGTATTTT,CASSHPGSTDTQYF
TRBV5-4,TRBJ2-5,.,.,TGTGCCAGCAGCTTTCCGGGGGTGGGGCAAGAGACCCAGTACTTC,CASSFPGVGQETQYF
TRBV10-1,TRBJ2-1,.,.,TGCGCCAGCAGTCAGGGTTACAATGAGCAGTTCTTC,CASSQGYNEQFF
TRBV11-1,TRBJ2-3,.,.,TGTGCCAGCAGCCTCGCCCGGGCGAGTGATACGCAGTATTTT,CASSLARASDTQYF
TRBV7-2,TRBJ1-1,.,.,TGTGCCAGCAGCTTCGACCGGCTCACTGAAGCTTTCTTT,CASSFDRLTEAFF
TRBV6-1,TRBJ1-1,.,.,TGTGCCAGCAGTGAAAGGAGGGCCACTGAAGCTTTCTTT,CASSERRATEAFF
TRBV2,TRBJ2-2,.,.,TGTGCCAGCAGTTTTCGACGGGGCACCGGGGAGCTGTTTTTT,CASSFRRGTGELFF
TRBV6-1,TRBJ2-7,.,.,TGTGCCAGCAGTTTACTCTACGAGCAGTACTTC,CASSLLYEQYF
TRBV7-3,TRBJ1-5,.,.,TGTGCCAGCAGCCTGAGGGACAATCAGCCCCAGCATTTT,CASSLRDNQPQHF
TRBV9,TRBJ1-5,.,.,TGTGCCAGCGCGTCGGGGGGGCAGCGCAATCAGCCCCAGCATTTT,CASASGGQRNQPQHF
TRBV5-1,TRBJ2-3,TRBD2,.,TGCGCCAGCAGCGCGGGACTAGCGGGGGGCACAGATACGCAGTATTTT,CASSAGLAGGTDTQYF
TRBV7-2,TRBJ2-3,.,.,TGTGCCAGCAGCTTCGTTGGCAGGGTGTATTTT,CASSFVGRVYF